This record covers a single TCR beta chain. Its antigen is unidentified. Per sample, no less than 5 micrograms of total RNA were extracted. For the second PCR, which ran for roughly 7 to 11 cycles, a sample-barcoded 5' primer and a J-beta primer mix were used. MiXCR, applied by TCRdb to the 5' RACE reads, yields one record per CDR3 protein. The sample has more than 1,400,000 distinct CDR3 sequences; roughly 40% are singletons. The sample originates from a study of blood T cells in healthy people across ages. Findings and limits, study-wide: Older age coincided with a roughly linear decline in TCR beta diversity per million T cells. Comparison with aged donors showed that long-lived donors had more naive CD4+ cells and higher diversity.

The specimen sequenced was blood. This receptor was obtained from a woman aged 18-29 years in good health.

As DNA, the CDR3 is TGTGCCAGCAGCCAAGATCGGGCAATTGGCGGGGTGAGCACAGATACGCAGTATTTT. As protein: CASSQDRAIGGVSTDTQYF. The J gene is TRBJ2-3, the V gene TRBV4-2; D perhaps matches TRBD2 (6 bases). Germline-derived CDR1 and CDR2 are LGHNA and YNFKEQ. Deletions cut 0 bases from V and 0 bases from J, with 19 bases between. The CDR3 spans 19 residues.